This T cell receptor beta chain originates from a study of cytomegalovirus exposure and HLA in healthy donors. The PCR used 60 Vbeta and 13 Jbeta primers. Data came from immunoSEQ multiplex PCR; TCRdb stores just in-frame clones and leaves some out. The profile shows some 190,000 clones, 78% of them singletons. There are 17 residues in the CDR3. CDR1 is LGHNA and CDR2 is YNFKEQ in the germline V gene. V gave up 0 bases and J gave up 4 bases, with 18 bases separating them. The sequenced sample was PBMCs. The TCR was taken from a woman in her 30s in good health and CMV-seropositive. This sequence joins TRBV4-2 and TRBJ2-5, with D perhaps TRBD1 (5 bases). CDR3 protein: CASSQDLWQGSRETQYF. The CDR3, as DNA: TGTGCCAGCAGCCAAGATCTGTGGCAGGGAAGCAGAGAGACCCAGTACTTC.